These 22 T cell receptor beta chains came from one sample sequenced in a study of response to subunit inactivated influenza vaccine. TCRdb passed the RT-PCR reads through MiXCR, listing each CDR3 protein once. This table has 600,000 to 850,000 distinct CDR3 sequences, 12% to 15% appearing once. The material was PBMCs from blood, obtained approximately 15 days before vaccination. The receptors derive from a man in his forties or fifties who received an inactivated influenza vaccine.

The chain is built from TRBV7-2 and TRBJ2-7; D uncertain. The CDR3 has 13 amino acids. CDR1 and CDR2 from the germline V gene are SGHTA and FQGNSA. V was pared by 1 base and J by 6 bases, with 10 bases between. CDR3: CASSLGPFGEQYF. CDR3 bases: TGTGCCAGCAGCTTAGGGCCGTTTGGCGAGCAGTACTTC.

This clonotype was seen a handful of times. The chain uses TRBV6-5 and TRBJ1-6; 8 bases are shared with TRBD1. Per germline, CDR1 MNHEY and CDR2 SVGAGI. Trimming removed 0 bases from V and 10 bases from J; junction bases left unmatched: 5. The CDR3 loop spans 15 amino acids. The CDR3 DNA sequence: TGTGCCAGCAGTTACTCGGGACAGGTTGACTCACCCCTCCACTTT. It codes for CASSYSGQVDSPLHF.

This clonotype was observed many times. V usage is TRBV12-3 or TRBV12-4 and J usage is TRBJ2-7; the D gene is possibly TRBD2 (7 bases). The CDR3 covers 14 residues. Trimming removed 3 bases at V and 4 bases at J, with 13 bases between. The CDR3 DNA is TGTGCCAGCAGTTTTCGGGCGGGGGCGTACGAGCAGTACTTC. Its translation is CASSFRAGAYEQYF.

The chain recombines TRBV3-1 with TRBJ2-1; 8 nucleotides agree with TRBD2. Germline values: CDR1 LGHDT, CDR2 YNNKEL (reference sequence). The junction had 8 bases not matched to a gene; V was cut back by 0 bases and J by 4 bases. This CDR3 comprises 17 residues. CDR3 sequence: CASSQDRRLAGYNEQFF. CDR3 coding DNA: TGTGCCAGCAGCCAAGATAGGCGTCTAGCGGGTTACAATGAGCAGTTCTTC.

There are a few counts of this clonotype. J is TRBJ2-1 and V is TRBV7-9, with D perhaps TRBD2 (5 bases). V gave up 6 bases and J gave up 4 bases, with 16 bases separating them. Per the germline V gene, CDR1 is SEHNR and CDR2 is FQNEAQ (reference sequence). The length of the CDR3 is 15 residues. This chain's CDR3 is CASSLIGLAYNEQFF. Written as DNA, the CDR3 is TGTGCCAGCAGTTTGATTGGACTGGCTTACAATGAGCAGTTCTTC.

The V and J genes are TRBV3-1 and TRBJ2-2; D tentatively fits TRBD1 or TRBD2 (5 bases each). This CDR3 is built from 15 residues. Trimming removed 6 bases from V and 1 base from J, with 12 bases in between. CDR1 and CDR2 from the germline V gene are LGHDT and YNNKEL (reference sequence). CDR3 coding DNA: TGTGCCAGCAGGACCGGGGCCATGAACACCGGGGAGCTGTTTTTT. As protein: CASRTGAMNTGELFF.

The chain is built from TRBV19 and TRBJ2-7; D might be TRBD1 (6 bases). V dropped 1 base and J dropped 0 bases, with 13 bases sitting between them. Germline V CDR1 and CDR2: LNHDA, SQIVND (reference sequence). The CDR3 contains 16 residues. The CDR3 protein is CASSIGGQLHSYEQYF. As DNA, the CDR3 is TGTGCCAGTAGTATAGGCGGACAGCTCCACTCCTACGAGCAGTACTTC. Variable domain in full (rest from reference TRBV19 and TRBJ2-7): DGGITQSPKYLFRKEGQNVTLSCEQNLNHDAMYWYRQDPGQGLRLIYYSQIVNDFQKGDIAEGYSVSREKKESFPLTVTSAQKNPTAFYLCASSIGGQLHSYEQYFGPGTRLTVT.

This clonotype has more than one count but fewer than ten. The J gene is TRBJ2-2, the V gene TRBV7-9, with TRBD2 as a possible D gene (5 bases). Germline values: CDR1 SEHNR, CDR2 FQNEAQ (reference sequence). The V gene lost 2 bases and the J gene lost 6 bases, with 16 bases spanning the gap. There are 16 residues in the CDR3. As DNA, the CDR3 is TGTGCCAGCAGCTTATGGGCGGGTACCTACGCCGGGGAGCTGTTTTTT. This sequence encodes CASSLWAGTYAGELFF.

This sequence joins TRBV10-3 and TRBJ2-3; tentative D call: TRBD2 (6 bases). The CDR3 is made up of 15 amino acids. Trimming pared 3 bases from V and 2 bases from J, leaving 12 bases between. Germline CDR1 and CDR2: ENHRY and SYGVKD. The CDR3 loop reads CAISEVAGNTDTQYF. The CDR3 DNA reads TGTGCCATCAGTGAAGTGGCGGGGAACACAGATACGCAGTATTTT.

DNA for the CDR3: TGCGCCAGCGGCCTATCGGCCTCCGAATCGGTCGAGCAGTACTTC. Protein sequence: CASGLSASESVEQYF. The J gene is TRBJ2-7, the V gene TRBV5-1, with D unresolved. V was cut by 7 bases and J by 6 bases, with 23 bases left in between. Germline loops: CDR1 SGHRS, CDR2 YFSETQ. The CDR3 totals 15 residues.

The sample holds many counts of this clonotype. The CDR3 nucleotides are TGTGCCAGCAGTAACCGATCGGGACGAACCTACGAGCAGTACTTC. Residues: CASSNRSGRTYEQYF. V and J are TRBV12-3 or TRBV12-4 and TRBJ2-7; the D gene could be TRBD1 or TRBD2 (5 bases each). There are 15 residues in the CDR3. Trimming removed 5 bases at V and 2 bases at J, with 16 bases between.

This sequence joins TRBV6-5 and TRBJ2-5, with TRBD1 matching 10 bases. V was clipped by 0 bases and J by 5 bases; unmatched bases: 6. The CDR3 has 16 residues. Germline V gene lookup returns CDR1 MNHEY and CDR2 SVGAGI. The CDR3 DNA is TGTGCCAGCAGTTACTCGCCGGGACAGGGGTTGGAGACCCAGTACTTC. Translated: CASSYSPGQGLETQYF.

This clonotype was counted once. The rearrangement uses TRBV5-6 and TRBJ2-1; no definite D call. The CDR3 totals 13 residues. In germline, CDR1 is SGHDT, CDR2 YYEEEE. Trimming took 0 bases from V and 12 from J, leaving 13 bases between them. CDR3 sequence reads: CASSLAGGSGQFF. The CDR3 DNA follows: TGTGCCAGCAGCTTGGCCGGCGGCTCCGGGCAGTTCTTC.

The gene calls are TRBV6-1 and TRBJ2-7; 8 bases line up with TRBD1. CDR1 and CDR2 from the germline V gene are MNHNS and SASEGT. The V segment lost 4 bases and the J segment 11 bases; nucleotides outside the gene matches: 4. The CDR3 spans 11 residues. CDR3 DNA sequence: TGTGCCAGCAGTGGTCAGGGGGCAAAGTACTTC. Translated: CASSGQGAKYF.

This clonotype showed up just a few times. The chain links TRBV28 to TRBJ1-5; possible D gene TRBD1, 5 bases. The V end was cut by 5 bases, the J end by 4 bases, with 12 bases between. The CDR3 length is 14 residues. Germline-derived CDR1 and CDR2 are MDHEN and SYDVKM. CDR3 amino acids: CASSAGFTNQPQHF. In DNA, the CDR3 is TGTGCCAGCAGTGCAGGGTTTACAAATCAGCCCCAGCATTTT. The variable domain in full, completed from reference TRBV28 and TRBJ1-5, reads DVKVTQSSRYLVKRTGEKVFLECVQDMDHENMFWYRQDPGLGLRLIYFSYDVKMKEKGDIPEGYSVSREKKERFSLILESASTNQTSMYLCASSAGFTNQPQHFGDGTRLSIL.

This clonotype has just a few counts. This chain joins TRBV20-1 and TRBJ2-3; D possibly matches TRBD1 or TRBD2 (5 bases each). Germline-derived CDR1 and CDR2 are DFQATT and SNEGSKA (reference sequence). The length of the CDR3 is 14 residues. Trimming removed 8 bases at V and 1 base at J, with 16 bases between. The CDR3 DNA reads as TGCAGTTCGAACCGGGACGCAGGCACAGATACGCAGTATTTT. Protein sequence: CSSNRDAGTDTQYF.

This clonotype was seen only a few times. The chain is built from TRBV27 and TRBJ2-7, with 8 bases that match TRBD1. The length of the CDR3 is 16 residues. Losses at the gene ends were 5 bases for V and 2 bases for J; bases not matched to a gene: 11. CDR1 MNHEY and CDR2 SMNVEV come from the germline V gene (reference sequence). The CDR3: CASSPFGDRGTYEQYF. CDR3 nucleotide sequence: TGTGCCAGCAGTCCCTTCGGCGACAGGGGCACCTACGAGCAGTACTTC.

The gene calls are TRBV29-1 and TRBJ1-2; D gene uncertain. CDR1 is SQVTM and CDR2 is ANQGSEA in the germline V gene. This CDR3 has 14 amino acids. Trimming stripped 8 bases from V and 0 bases from J, with 16 bases between. This CDR3 reads CSPPAGGSNYGYTF. The CDR3 coding sequence is TGCAGCCCCCCTGCGGGAGGGTCTAACTATGGCTACACCTTC.

This clonotype was detected a few times. This sequence joins TRBV6-1 and TRBJ2-2; 8 bases fit TRBD1. Germline V lookup: CDR1 MNHNS, CDR2 SASEGT. The CDR3 is 14 residues long. V trimming: 5 bases; J trimming: 1 base; junction bases outside the gene matches: 0. The CDR3 loop reads CASSTGGNTGELFF. The CDR3 nucleotides are TGTGCCAGCAGTACAGGGGGGAACACCGGGGAGCTGTTTTTT.

This clonotype was detected a few times. V gene TRBV4-3 combines with J gene TRBJ2-3, with 7 bases matching TRBD2. V shed 4 bases and J 3 bases; nucleotides not matched to a gene: 10. Per the germline V gene, CDR1 is LGHNA and CDR2 is YSLEER. CDR3 size: 16 residues. CDR3 loop: CASSPNVGGGTDTQYF. DNA of the CDR3: TGCGCCAGCAGCCCCAATGTGGGGGGGGGTACAGATACGCAGTATTTT.

This clonotype was detected ten times or more. V usage is TRBV6-5 and J usage is TRBJ1-1, with D unclear. Germline loops: CDR1 MNHEY, CDR2 SVGAGI. CDR3 length: 13 amino acids. V was cut by 2 bases and J by 3 bases, with 7 bases left in between. This chain's CDR3 is CASSYAGYTEAFF. CDR3 coding DNA: TGTGCCAGCAGTTACGCGGGTTACACTGAAGCTTTCTTT.

This chain links TRBV29-1 with TRBJ2-5; D is possibly TRBD2 (6 bases). The germline gives CDR1 SQVTM, CDR2 ANQGSEA. Deletions cut 3 bases from V and 8 bases from J, with 13 bases between. The CDR3 extends over 12 amino acids. CDR3 DNA sequence: TGCAGCGTTGAGTCTGCGGGATTCACCCAGTACTTC. Protein sequence: CSVESAGFTQYF.